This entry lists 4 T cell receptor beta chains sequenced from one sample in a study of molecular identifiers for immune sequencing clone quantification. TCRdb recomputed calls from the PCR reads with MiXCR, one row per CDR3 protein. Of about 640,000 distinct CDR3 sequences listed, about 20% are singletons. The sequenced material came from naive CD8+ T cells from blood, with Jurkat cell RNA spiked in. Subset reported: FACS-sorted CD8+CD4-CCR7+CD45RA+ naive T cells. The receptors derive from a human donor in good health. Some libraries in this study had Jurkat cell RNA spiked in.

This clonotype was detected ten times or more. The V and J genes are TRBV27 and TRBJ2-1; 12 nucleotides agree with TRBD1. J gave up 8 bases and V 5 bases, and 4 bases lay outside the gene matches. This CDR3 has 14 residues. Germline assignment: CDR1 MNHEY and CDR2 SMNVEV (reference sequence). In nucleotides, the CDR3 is TGTGCCAGCAGTCCCGGGACAGGGGGCGATGAGCAGTTCTTC. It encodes CASSPGTGGDEQFF.

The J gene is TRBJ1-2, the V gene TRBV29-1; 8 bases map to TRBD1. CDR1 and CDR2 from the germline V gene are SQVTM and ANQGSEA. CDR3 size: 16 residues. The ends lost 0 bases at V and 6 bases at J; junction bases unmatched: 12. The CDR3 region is CSVEDVPRQGIDGYTF. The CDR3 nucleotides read TGCAGCGTTGAAGACGTCCCCCGACAGGGGATTGATGGCTACACCTTC.

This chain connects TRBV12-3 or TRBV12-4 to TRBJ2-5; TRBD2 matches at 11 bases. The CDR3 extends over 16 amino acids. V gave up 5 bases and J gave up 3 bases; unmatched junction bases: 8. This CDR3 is CASSLSSGGPKETQYF. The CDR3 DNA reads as TGTGCCAGCAGTCTGTCTAGCGGGGGGCCTAAAGAGACCCAGTACTTC.

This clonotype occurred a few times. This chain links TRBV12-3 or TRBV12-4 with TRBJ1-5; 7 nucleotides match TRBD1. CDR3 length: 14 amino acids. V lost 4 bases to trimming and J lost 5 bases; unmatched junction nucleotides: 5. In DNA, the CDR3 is TGTGCCAGCAGTTCACAGGGGTCTCATCAGCCCCAGCATTTT. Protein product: CASSSQGSHQPQHF.